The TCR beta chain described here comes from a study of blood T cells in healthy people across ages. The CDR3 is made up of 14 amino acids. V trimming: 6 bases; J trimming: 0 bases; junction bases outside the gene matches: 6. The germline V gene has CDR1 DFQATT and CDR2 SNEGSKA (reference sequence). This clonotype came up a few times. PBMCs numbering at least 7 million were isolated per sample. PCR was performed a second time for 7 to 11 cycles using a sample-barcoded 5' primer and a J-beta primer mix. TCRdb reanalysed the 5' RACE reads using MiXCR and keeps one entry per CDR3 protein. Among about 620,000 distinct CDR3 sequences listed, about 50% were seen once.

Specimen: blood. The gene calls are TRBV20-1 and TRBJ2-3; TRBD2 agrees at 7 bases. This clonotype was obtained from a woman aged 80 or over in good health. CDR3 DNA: TGCAGTGCCTTAAGCGGGGTTAGCACAGATACGCAGTATTTT. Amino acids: CSALSGVSTDTQYF.